The clone carrying this T cell receptor (beta chain) was found a few times. The target antigen is unknown. These data are taken from a study of T-cell memory formation after mild COVID-19. Whole-study results and caveats: Those CD4+ clones that contracted were mainly in CM and EM (CD8+ ones in EMRA).

The V end lost 8 bases, the J end lost 7 bases, and 18 bases lay between the germline ends. This CDR3 is built from 14 residues. The germline gives CDR1 MNHEY, CDR2 SVGEGT. TCRdb re-derived calls from the 5' RACE reads in MiXCR, one entry per CDR3 protein. The sample holds about 340,000 distinct CDR3 sequences, more than 15% seen once. This TCR came from a man aged 18 to 35 who had mild COVID-19 (a few samples of this study predate the infection). Cell type and time point are not known. The sample was PBMCs or a T cell subset sorted from them (not recorded which). This sequence joins TRBV6-2 or TRBV6-3 and TRBJ2-4, with D perhaps TRBD1 (6 bases). CDR3 loop: CASSFTQGTNIQYF. The CDR3 nucleotides read TGTGCCAGCTCCTTTACCCAGGGGACGAACATTCAGTACTTC.